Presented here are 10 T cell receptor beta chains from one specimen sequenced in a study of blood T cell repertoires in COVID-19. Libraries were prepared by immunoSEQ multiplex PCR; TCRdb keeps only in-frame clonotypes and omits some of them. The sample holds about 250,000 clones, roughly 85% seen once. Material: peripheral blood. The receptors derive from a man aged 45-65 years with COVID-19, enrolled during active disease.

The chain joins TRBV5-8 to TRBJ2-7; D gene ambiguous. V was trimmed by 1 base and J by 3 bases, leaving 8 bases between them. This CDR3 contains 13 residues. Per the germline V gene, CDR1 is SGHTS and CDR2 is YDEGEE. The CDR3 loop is CASSLLGLYEQYF. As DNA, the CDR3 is TGTGCCAGCAGCTTGCTGGGCCTCTACGAGCAGTACTTC.

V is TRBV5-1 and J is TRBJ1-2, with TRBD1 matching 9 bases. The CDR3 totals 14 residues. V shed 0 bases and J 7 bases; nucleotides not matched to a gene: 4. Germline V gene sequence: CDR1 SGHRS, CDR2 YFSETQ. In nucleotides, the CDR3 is TGCGCCAGCAGCTTGGATACAGGGGGCTCTGGCTACACCTTC. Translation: CASSLDTGGSGYTF.

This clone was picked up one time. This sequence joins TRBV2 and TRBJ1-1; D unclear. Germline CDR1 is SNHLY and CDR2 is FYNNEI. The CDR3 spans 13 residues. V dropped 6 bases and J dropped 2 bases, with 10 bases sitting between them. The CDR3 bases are TGTGCCAGCAGCCTAGGTGAAAACACTGAAGCTTTCTTT. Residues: CASSLGENTEAFF. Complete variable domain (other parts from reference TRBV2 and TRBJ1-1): EPEVTQTPSHQVTQMGQEVILRCVPISNHLYFYWYRQILGQKVEFLVSFYNNEISEKSEIFDDQFSVERPDGSNFTLKIRSTKLEDSAMYFCASSLGENTEAFFGQGTRLTVV.

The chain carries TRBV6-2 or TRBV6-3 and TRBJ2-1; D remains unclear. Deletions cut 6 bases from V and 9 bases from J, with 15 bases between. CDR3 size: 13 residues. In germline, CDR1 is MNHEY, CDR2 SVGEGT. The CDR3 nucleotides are TGTGCCAGCAGCCTTCTTTCAGGTGGTGAGCAGTTCTTC. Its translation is CASSLLSGGEQFF.

The CDR3 DNA reads as TGTGCCAGCAGCTTAGGACAGGGGATCAATCAGCCCCAGCATTTT. It is translated as CASSLGQGINQPQHF. The V call is TRBV7-2, the J call TRBJ1-5, with 8 bases lining up with TRBD1. This CDR3 region has 15 residues. Trimming took 1 base from V and 3 from J; bases not matched to a gene: 2. CDR1 SGHTA and CDR2 FQGNSA come from the germline V gene.

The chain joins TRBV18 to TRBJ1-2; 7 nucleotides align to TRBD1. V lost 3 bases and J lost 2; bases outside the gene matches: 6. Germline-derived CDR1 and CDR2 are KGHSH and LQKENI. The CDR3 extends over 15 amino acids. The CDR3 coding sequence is TGTGCCAGCTCACCGACGACAGGGCCGAACTATGGCTACACCTTC. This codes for CASSPTTGPNYGYTF.

The CDR3 sequence: CASIADRRRDTEAFF. CDR3 coding DNA: TGTGCCAGTATTGCGGACAGGCGACGAGACACTGAAGCTTTCTTT. The rearrangement links TRBV19 to TRBJ1-1; TRBD1 agrees at 7 bases. V shed 7 bases, J shed 3 bases, and the junction held 11 bases outside the gene matches. The CDR3 runs to 15 residues. CDR1 LNHDA and CDR2 SQIVND come from the germline V gene (reference sequence).

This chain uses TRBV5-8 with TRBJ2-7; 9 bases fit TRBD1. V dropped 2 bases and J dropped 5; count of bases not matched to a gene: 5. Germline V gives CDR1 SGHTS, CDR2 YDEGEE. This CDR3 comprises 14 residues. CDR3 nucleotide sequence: TGTGCCAGCAGCTTAACAGGGGGCGCCGACGAGCAGTACTTC. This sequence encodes CASSLTGGADEQYF.

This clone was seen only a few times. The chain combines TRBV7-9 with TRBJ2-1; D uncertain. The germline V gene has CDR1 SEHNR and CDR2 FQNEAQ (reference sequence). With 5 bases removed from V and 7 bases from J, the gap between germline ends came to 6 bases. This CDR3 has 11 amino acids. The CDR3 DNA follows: TGTGCCAGCAGCCCGACAAATGAGCAGTTCTTC. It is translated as CASSPTNEQFF.

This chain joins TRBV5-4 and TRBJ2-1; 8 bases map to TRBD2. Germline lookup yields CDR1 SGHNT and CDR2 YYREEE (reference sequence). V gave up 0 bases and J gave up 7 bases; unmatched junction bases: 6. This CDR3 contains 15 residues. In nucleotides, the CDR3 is TGTGCCAGCAGCTTGGCCGAACTAGCGGCAAATGAGCAGTTCTTC. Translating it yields CASSLAELAANEQFF.